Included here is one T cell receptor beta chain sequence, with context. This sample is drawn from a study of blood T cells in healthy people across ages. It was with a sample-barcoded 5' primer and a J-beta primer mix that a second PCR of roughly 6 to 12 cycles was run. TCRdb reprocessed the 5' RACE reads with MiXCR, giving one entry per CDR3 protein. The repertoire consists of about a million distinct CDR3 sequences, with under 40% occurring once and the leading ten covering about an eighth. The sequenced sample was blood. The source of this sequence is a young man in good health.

CDR3 nucleotide sequence: TGCAGTGCTGACAGGGGGTACCAAGAGACCCAGTTCTTC. It yields the protein CSADRGYQETQFF. The J gene is TRBJ2-5, the V gene TRBV20-1, with 9 bases fitting TRBD1. The end of the DNA aligns better with TRBJ2-1, so the J call may be wrong. The germline V gene encodes CDR1 DFQATT and CDR2 SNEGSKA (reference sequence). CDR3 length: 13 amino acids.